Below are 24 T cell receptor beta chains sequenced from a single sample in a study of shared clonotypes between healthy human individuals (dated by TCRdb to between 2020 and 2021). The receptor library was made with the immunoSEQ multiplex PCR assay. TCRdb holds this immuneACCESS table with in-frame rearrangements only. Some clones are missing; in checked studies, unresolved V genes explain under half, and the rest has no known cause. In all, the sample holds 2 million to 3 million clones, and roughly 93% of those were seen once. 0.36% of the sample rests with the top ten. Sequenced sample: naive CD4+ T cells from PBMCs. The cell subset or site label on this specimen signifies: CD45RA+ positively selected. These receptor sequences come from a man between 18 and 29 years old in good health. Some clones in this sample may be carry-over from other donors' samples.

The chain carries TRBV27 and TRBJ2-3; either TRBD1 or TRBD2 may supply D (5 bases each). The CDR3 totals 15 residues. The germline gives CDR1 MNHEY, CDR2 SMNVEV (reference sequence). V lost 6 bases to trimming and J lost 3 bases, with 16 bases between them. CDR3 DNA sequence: TGTGCCAGCAGCTGGGGACCCCGCCGGACAGATACGCAGTATTTT. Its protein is CASSWGPRRTDTQYF.

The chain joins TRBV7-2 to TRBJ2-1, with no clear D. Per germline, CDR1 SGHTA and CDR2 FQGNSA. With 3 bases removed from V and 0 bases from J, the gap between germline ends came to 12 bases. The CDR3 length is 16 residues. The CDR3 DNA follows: TGTGCCAGCAGCTTGCCACGCCCAGGCTCCTACAATGAGCAGTTCTTC. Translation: CASSLPRPGSYNEQFF.

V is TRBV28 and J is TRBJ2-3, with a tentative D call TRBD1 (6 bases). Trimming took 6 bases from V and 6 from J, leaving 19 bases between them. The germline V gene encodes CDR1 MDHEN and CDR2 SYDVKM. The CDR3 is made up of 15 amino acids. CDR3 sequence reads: CASRPGDEGVDTQYF. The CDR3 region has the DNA TGTGCCAGCAGACCAGGGGATGAGGGAGTCGATACGCAGTATTTT.

The CDR3 DNA sequence: TGCGCCAGCAGCCGCGTTCCGGGACAGGGGACCTACGAGCAGTACTTC. It codes for CASSRVPGQGTYEQYF. The chain recombines TRBV4-1 with TRBJ2-7; TRBD1 aligns across 10 bases. Trimming removed 4 bases from V and 2 bases from J; junction bases left unmatched: 8. Germline V gene data show CDR1 as MGHRA and CDR2 as YSYEKL. This CDR3 has 16 amino acids.

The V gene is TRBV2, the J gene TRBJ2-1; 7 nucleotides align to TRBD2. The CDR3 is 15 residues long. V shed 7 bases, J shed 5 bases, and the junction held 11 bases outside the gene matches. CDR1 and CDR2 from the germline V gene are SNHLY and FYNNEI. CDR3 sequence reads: CASTRRSSGNNEQFF. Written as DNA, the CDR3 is TGTGCCAGCACTCGGCGGTCTAGCGGTAACAATGAGCAGTTCTTC. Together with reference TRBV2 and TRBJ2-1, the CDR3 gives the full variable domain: EPEVTQTPSHQVTQMGQEVILRCVPISNHLYFYWYRQILGQKVEFLVSFYNNEISEKSEIFDDQFSVERPDGSNFTLKIRSTKLEDSAMYFCASTRRSSGNNEQFFGPGTRLTVL.

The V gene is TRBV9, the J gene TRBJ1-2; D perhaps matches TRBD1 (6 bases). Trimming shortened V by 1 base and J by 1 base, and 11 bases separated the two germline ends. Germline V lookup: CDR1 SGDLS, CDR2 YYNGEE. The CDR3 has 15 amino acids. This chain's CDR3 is CASSVQGRGNYGYTF. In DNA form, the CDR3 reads TGTGCCAGCAGCGTACAGGGGAGGGGTAACTATGGCTACACCTTC.

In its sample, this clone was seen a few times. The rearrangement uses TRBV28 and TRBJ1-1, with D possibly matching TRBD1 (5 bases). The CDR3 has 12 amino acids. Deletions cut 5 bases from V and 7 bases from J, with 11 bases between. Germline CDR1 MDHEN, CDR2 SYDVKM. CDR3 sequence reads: CASSLTQGEAFF. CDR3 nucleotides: TGTGCCAGCAGTCTAACCCAGGGTGAAGCTTTCTTT.

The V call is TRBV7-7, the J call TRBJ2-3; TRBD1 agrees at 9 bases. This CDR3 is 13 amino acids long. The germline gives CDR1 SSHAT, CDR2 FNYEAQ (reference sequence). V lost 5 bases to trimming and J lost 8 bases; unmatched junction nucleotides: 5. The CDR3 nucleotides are TGTGCCAGCAGCCGACAGGGGGACGGTACGCAGTATTTT. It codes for CASSRQGDGTQYF.

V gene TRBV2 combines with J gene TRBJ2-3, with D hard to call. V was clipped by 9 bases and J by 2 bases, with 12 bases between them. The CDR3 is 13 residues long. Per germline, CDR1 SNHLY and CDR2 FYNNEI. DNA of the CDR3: TGTGCCAGTCGTGATGGGGTCACAGATACGCAGTATTTT. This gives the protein CASRDGVTDTQYF.

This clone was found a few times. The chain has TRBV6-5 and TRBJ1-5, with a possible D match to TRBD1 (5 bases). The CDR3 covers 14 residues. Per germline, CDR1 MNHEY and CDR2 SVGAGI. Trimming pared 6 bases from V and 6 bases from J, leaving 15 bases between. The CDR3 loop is CASRADSRGQPQHF. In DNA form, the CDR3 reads TGTGCCAGCAGGGCGGACTCGAGGGGTCAGCCCCAGCATTTT.

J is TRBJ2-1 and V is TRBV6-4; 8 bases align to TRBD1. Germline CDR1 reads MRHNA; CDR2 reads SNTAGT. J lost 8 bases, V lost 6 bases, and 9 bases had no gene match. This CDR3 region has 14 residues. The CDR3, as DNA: TGTGCCAGCAGCCCGGACAGGGCGGGCGATGAGCAGTTCTTC. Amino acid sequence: CASSPDRAGDEQFF.

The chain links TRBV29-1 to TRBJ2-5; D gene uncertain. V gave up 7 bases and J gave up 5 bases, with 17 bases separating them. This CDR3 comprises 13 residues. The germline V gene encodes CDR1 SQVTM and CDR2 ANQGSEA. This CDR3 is CSAAAMTRETQYF. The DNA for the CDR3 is TGCAGCGCCGCCGCCATGACCCGGGAGACCCAGTACTTC.

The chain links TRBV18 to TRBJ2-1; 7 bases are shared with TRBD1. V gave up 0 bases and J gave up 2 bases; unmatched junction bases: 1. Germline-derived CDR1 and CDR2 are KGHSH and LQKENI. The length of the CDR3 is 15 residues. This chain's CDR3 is CASSPPQGAYNEQFF. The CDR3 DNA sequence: TGTGCCAGCTCACCACCCCAGGGGGCCTACAATGAGCAGTTCTTC.

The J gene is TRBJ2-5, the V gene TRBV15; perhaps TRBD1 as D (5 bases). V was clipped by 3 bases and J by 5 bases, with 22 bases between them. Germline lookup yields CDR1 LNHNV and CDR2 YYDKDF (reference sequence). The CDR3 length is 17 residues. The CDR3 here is CATSSHLGNRLVETQYF. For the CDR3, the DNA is TGTGCCACCAGCAGTCACTTGGGGAACAGGTTGGTGGAGACCCAGTACTTC.

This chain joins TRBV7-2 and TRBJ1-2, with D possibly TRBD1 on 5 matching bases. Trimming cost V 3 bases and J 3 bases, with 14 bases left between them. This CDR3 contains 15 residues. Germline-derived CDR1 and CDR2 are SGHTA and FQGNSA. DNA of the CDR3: TGTGCCAGCAGCTTGTGGAGTGGACAAGACTATGGCTACACCTTC. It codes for CASSLWSGQDYGYTF.

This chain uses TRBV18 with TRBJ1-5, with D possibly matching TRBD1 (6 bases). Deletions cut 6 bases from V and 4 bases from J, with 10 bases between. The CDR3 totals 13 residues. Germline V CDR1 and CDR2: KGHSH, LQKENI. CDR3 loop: CASSRDKNQPQHF. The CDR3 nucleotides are TGTGCCAGCTCTCGGGACAAAAATCAGCCCCAGCATTTT.

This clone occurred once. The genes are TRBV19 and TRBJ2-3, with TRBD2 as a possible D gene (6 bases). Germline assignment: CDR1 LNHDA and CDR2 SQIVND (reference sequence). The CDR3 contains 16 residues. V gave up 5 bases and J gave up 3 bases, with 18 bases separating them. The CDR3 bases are TGTGCCAGTAGTTTGGGGACTGGGGCGGCGACAGATACGCAGTATTTT. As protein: CASSLGTGAATDTQYF. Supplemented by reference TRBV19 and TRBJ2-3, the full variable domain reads DGGITQSPKYLFRKEGQNVTLSCEQNLNHDAMYWYRQDPGQGLRLIYYSQIVNDFQKGDIAEGYSVSREKKESFPLTVTSAQKNPTAFYLCASSLGTGAATDTQYFGPGTRLTVL.

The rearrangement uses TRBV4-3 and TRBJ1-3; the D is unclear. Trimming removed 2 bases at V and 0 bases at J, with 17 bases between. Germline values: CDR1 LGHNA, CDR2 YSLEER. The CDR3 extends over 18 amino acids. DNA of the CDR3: TGCGCCAGCAGCCAATGGGCCCTGAGGAGAGCCTCTGGAAACACCATATATTTT. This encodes CASSQWALRRASGNTIYF.

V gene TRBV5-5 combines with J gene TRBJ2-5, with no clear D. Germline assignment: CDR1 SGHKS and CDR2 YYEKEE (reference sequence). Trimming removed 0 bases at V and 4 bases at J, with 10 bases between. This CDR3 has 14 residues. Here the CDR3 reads CASSLGVPGETQYF. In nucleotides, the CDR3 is TGTGCCAGCAGCTTGGGAGTTCCCGGAGAGACCCAGTACTTC.

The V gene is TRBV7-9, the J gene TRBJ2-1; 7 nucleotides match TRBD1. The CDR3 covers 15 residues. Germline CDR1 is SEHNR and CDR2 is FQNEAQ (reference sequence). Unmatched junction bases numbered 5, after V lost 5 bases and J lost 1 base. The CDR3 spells CASSRDRASYNEQFF. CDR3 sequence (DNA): TGTGCCAGCAGCCGCGACAGGGCATCCTACAATGAGCAGTTCTTC.

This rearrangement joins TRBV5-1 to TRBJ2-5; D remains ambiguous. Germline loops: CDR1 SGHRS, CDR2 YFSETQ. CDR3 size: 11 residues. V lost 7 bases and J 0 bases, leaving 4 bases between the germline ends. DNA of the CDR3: TGCGCCAGCGGGAACCAAGAGACCCAGTACTTC. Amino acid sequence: CASGNQETQYF. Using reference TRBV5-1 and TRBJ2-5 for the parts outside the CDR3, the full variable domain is KAGVTQTPRYLIKTRGQQVTLSCSPISGHRSVSWYQQTPGQGLQFLFEYFSETQRNKGNFPGRFSGRQFSNSRSEMNVSTLELGDSALYLCASGNQETQYFGPGTRLLVL.

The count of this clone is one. CDR3 sequence reads: CASSYIGGDYGYTF. The CDR3 bases are TGTGCCAGCAGTTATATCGGGGGCGACTATGGCTACACCTTC. V is TRBV6-5 and J is TRBJ1-2; a possible D gene is TRBD1 (6 bases). CDR1 and CDR2 (germline): MNHEY, SVGAGI. V was cut by 3 bases and J by 3 bases, with 11 bases left in between. This CDR3 comprises 14 residues.

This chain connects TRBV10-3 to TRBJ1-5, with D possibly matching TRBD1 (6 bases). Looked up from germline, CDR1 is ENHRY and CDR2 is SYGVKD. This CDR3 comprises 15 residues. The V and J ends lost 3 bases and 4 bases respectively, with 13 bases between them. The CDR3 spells CAISDTGIRNQPQHF. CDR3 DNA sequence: TGTGCCATCAGTGATACAGGGATACGAAATCAGCCCCAGCATTTT.

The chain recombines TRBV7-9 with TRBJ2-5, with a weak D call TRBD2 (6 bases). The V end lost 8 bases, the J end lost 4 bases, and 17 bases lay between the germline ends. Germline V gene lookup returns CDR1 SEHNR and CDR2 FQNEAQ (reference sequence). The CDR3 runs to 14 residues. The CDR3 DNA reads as TGTGCCAGCCACCCCGGGAGCTTGATAGAGACCCAGTACTTC. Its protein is CASHPGSLIETQYF.